This TCR beta chain originates from a study of blood T cell repertoires in COVID-19. The wider study: Some COVID-19 samples were acute and others convalescent; all came from the United States, Italy and Spain. The cDNA or gDNA used as material had been derived from T cells, B-cell-depleted T cells, or PBMCs.

As processed by the authors: By means of reference gene primer amplification, nucleated cell counts were estimated. Profiling relied on immunoSEQ multiplex PCR, and the TCRdb table lists in-frame clones only, not all of them. The V and J calls and clone size were taken over from that table, and D and trimming were inferred from the DNA. This sample has around 110,000 clones, with around four fifths found just once. The germline V gene has CDR1 SGHTA and CDR2 FQGTGA. This CDR3 region has 14 residues. The V gene end was trimmed by 5 bases and the J gene end by 3 bases; junction bases not matched to a gene: 4. This clone was seen more than once but under ten times.

Sequencing was performed on peripheral blood. The chain couples TRBV7-3 to TRBJ2-1; 7 nucleotides match TRBD1. The source is a young man with acute or convalescent COVID-19. CDR3: CASSPTGNYNEQFF. Here the CDR3 DNA reads TGTGCCAGCAGCCCGACAGGGAACTACAATGAGCAGTTCTTC.